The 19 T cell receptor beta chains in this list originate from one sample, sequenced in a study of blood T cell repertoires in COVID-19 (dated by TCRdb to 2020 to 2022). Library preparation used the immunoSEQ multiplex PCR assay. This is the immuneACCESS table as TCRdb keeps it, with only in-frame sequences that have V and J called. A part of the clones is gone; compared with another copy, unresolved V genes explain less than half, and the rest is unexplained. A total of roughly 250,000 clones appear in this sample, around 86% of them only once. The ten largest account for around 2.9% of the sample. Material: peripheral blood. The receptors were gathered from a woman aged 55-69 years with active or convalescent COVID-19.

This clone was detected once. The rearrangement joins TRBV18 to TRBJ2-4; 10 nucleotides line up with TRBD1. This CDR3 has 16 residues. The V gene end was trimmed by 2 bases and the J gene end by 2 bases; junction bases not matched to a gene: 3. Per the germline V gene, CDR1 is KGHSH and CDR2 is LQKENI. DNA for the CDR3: TGTGCCAGCTCACCAGGGACAGGGGTTTCCAAAAACATTCAGTACTTC. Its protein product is CASSPGTGVSKNIQYF.

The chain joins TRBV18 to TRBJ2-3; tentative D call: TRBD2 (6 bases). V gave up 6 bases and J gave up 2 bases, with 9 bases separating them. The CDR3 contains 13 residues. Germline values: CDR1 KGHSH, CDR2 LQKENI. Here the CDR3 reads CASSGLSTDTQYF. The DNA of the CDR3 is TGTGCCAGCTCTGGACTATCCACAGATACGCAGTATTTT.

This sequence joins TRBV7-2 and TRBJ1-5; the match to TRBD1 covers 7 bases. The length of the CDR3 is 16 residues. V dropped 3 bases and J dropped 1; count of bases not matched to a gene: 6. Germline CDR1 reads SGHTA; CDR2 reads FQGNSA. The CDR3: CASSLKGAASNQPQHF. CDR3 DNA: TGTGCCAGCAGCTTGAAGGGGGCGGCCAGCAATCAGCCCCAGCATTTT.

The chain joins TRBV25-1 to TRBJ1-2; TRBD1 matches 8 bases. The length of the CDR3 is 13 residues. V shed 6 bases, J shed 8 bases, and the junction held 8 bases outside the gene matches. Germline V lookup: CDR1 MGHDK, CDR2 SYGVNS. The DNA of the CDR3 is TGTGCCAGCAGGGGACAGGTGGGAACGGGCTACACCTTC. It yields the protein CASRGQVGTGYTF.

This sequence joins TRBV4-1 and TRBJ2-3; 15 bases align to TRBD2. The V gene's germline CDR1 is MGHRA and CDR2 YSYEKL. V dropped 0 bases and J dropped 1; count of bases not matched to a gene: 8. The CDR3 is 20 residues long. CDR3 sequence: CASSQDLGTSGGRRTDTQYF. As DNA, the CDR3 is TGCGCCAGCAGCCAAGATTTGGGGACTAGCGGGGGGCGGCGCACAGATACGCAGTATTTT.

Here the CDR3 reads CASSMERTGSTDTQYF. The DNA of the CDR3 is TGTGCCAGTAGTATGGAAAGGACAGGGTCAACAGATACGCAGTATTTT. The chain has TRBV19 and TRBJ2-3, with 8 bases matching TRBD1. V shed 3 bases and J 3 bases; nucleotides not matched to a gene: 8. Germline V gives CDR1 LNHDA, CDR2 SQIVND (reference sequence). This CDR3 region has 16 residues.

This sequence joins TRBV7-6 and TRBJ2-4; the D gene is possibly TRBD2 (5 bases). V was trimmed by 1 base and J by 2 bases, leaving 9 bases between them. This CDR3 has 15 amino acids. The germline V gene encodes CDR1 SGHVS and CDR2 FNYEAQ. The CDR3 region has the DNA TGTGCCAGCAGCTTAGGGACTGTGACCAAAAACATTCAGTACTTC. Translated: CASSLGTVTKNIQYF.

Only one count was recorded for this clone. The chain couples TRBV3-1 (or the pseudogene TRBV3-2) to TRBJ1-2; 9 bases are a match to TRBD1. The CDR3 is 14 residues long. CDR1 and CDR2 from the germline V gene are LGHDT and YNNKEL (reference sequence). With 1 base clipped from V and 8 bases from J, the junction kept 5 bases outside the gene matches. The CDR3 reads CASSQVRQGEGYTF. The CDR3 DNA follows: TGTGCCAGCAGCCAAGTCCGACAGGGGGAAGGCTACACCTTC.

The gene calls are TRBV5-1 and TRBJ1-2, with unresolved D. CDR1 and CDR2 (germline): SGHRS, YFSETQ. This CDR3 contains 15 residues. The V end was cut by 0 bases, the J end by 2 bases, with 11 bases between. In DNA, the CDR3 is TGCGCCAGCAGCTTGGTTGAGACACCCAACTATGGCTACACCTTC. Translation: CASSLVETPNYGYTF.

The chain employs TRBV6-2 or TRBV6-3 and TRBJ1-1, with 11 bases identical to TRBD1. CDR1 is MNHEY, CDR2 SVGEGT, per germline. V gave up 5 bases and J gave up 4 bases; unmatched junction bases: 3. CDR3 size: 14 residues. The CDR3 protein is CASSRDRGSTEAFF. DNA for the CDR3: TGTGCCAGCAGTCGGGACAGGGGGAGCACTGAAGCTTTCTTT.

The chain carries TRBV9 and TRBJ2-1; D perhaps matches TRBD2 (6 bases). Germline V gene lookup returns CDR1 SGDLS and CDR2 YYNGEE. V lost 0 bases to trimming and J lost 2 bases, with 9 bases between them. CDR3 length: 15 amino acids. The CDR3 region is CASSVVGTPYNEQFF. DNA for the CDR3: TGTGCCAGCAGCGTAGTGGGGACTCCCTACAATGAGCAGTTCTTC.

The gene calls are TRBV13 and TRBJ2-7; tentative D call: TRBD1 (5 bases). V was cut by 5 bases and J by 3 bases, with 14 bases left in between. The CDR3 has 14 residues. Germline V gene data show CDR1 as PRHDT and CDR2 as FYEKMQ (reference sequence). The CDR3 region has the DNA TGTGCCAGCAGCAACCAGGGTACTGGCTACGAGCAGTACTTC. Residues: CASSNQGTGYEQYF.

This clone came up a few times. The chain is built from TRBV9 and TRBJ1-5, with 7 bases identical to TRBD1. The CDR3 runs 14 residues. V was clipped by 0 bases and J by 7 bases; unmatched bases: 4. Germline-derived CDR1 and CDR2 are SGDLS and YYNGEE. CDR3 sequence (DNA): TGTGCCAGCAGCGTAGGACAGGGAGAGCAGCCCCAGCATTTT. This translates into CASSVGQGEQPQHF.

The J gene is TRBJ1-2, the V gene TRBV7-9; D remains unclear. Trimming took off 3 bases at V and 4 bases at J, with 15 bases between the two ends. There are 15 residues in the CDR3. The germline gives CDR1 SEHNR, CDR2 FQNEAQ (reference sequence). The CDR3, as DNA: TGTGCCAGCAGCTTTACAGCAGTTTCAGGCTATGGCTACACCTTC. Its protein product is CASSFTAVSGYGYTF.

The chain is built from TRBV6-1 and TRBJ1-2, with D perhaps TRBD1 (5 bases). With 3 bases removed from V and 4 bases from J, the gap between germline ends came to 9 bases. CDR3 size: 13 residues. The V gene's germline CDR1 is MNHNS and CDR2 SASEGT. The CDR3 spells CASSELGVYGYTF. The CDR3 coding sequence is TGTGCCAGCAGTGAGTTAGGGGTCTATGGCTACACCTTC.

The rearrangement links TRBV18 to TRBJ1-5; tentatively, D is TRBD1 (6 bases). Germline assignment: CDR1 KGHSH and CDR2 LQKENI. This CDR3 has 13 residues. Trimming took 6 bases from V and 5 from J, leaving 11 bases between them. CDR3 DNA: TGTGCCAGCTCCCTCAGGGGACATCAGCCCCAGCATTTT. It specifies CASSLRGHQPQHF.

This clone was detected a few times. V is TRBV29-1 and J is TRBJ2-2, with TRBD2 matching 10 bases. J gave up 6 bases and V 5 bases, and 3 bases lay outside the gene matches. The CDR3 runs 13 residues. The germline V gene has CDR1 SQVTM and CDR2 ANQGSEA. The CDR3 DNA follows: TGCAGCGTTCTAGCGGGGGCCGCCGGGGAGCTGTTTTTT. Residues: CSVLAGAAGELFF.

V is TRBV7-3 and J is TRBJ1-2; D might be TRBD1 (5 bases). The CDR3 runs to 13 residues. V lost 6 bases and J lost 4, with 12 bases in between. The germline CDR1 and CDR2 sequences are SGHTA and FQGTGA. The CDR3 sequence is CASSTRGSYGYTF. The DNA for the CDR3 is TGTGCCAGCAGTACAAGGGGCAGCTATGGCTACACCTTC.

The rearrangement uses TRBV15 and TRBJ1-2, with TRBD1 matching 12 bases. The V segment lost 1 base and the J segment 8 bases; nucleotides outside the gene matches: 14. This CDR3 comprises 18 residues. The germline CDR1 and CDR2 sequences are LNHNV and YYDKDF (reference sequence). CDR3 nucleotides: TGTGCCACCAGCAGAGTACCGTCGGGACAGGGGGCGGGGAGGGGCTACACCTTC. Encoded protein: CATSRVPSGQGAGRGYTF.